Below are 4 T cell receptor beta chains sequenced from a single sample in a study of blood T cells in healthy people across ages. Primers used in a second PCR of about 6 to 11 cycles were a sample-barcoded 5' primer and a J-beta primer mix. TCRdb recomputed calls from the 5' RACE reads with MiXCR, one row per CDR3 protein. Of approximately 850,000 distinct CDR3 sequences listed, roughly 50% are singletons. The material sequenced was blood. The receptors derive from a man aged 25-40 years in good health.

The CDR3 DNA reads TGCAGCGTCCAACAGGGATACCAAGAGACCCAGTACTTC. Protein sequence: CSVQQGYQETQYF. This chain joins TRBV29-1 and TRBJ2-5; perhaps TRBD1 as D (6 bases). The CDR3 contains 13 residues. The germline V gene has CDR1 SQVTM and CDR2 ANQGSEA. V lost 6 bases, J lost 0 bases, and 11 bases lay in between. Full variable domain (remainder filled in from reference TRBV29-1 and TRBJ2-5): SAVISQKPSRDICQRGTSLTIQCQVDSQVTMMFWYRQQPGQSLTLIATANQGSEATYESGFVIDKFPISRPNLTFSTLTVSNMSPEDSSIYLCSVQQGYQETQYFGPGTRLLVL.

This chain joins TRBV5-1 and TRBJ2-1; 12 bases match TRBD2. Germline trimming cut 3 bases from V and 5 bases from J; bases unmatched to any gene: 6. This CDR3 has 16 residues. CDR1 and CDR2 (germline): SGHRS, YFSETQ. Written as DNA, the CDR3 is TGCGCCAGCAGCTGGAGACTAGCGGGAGCCGACAATGAGCAGTTCTTC. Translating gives CASSWRLAGADNEQFF.

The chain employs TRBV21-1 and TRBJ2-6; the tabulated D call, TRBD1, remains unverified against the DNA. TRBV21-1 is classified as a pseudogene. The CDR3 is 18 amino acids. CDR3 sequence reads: CASRWTGGVLSGANVLTF. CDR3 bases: TGTGCCAGCAGATGGACAGGGGGCGTTCTCTCTGGGGCCAACGTCCTGACTTTC.

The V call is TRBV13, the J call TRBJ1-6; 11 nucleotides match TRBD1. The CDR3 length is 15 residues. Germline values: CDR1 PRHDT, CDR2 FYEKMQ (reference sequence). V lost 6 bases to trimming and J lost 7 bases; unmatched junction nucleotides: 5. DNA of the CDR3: TGTGCCAGCAGGGGTCGGGACAGGGGGAATTCACCCCTCCACTTT. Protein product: CASRGRDRGNSPLHF.